What follows is one T cell receptor (beta chain) and its context. The antigen it recognizes is unknown. No clone much larger than this one lies a single base away; base qualities are absent. The sample comes from a study of blood T cell repertoires in COVID-19 (dated by TCRdb to 2019 to 2021). Study-level background: Samples covering the acute and convalescent phases of COVID-19 were provided by collaborators in the United States, Italy and Spain. The prospective study material was composed of cDNA or gDNA derived from T cells, B-cell-depleted T cells, or PBMCs. The dataset comprised deeply sampled blood TCRbeta repertoires from subjects exposed to, actively infected with, or recovered from COVID-19. The repertoires were made available in a free public database intended to serve as a resource for research on the immune response to SARS-CoV-2. Samples came from the ongoing ImmuneRACE study (first 160 participants) plus 1,254 subjects from 6 global collaborators. The sample metadata nearly always contained a de-identified subject ID, COVID-19 status, age in years and sex. HLA class I and class II types, where available, came from metadata supplied by the sample provider rather than from assay-based typing.

TCRbeta CDR3 regions were amplified from genomic DNA by means of the immunoSEQ Assay, a bias-controlled multiplex PCR. Per the original workflow: Within the assay, amplification of reference gene primers was used to estimate how many nucleated cells each sample contained. To quantify the absolute abundance of each unique TCRbeta CDR3 rearrangement, sequence reads were collapsed and filtered. For each sample, productive Simpson clonality was calculated as the square root of Simpson's diversity index over productive rearrangements. TCRdb retrieved this table from immuneACCESS and kept in-frame rearrangements only. Not all clones are present; in checked studies, unresolved V genes account for under half, and no reason is known for the remainder. V and J calls and clone size are as listed in that table; D and trimming were resolved from the DNA. Counted in this sample were 290,000 or so clones; around 83% of them appeared once. In total, the top ten clones hold about 5% of the sample.

Overall results and qualifications from the work: The quantity of clinical and demographic metadata differed by source and by participant and was supplied without curation.

Participants in the prospective study were aged 18 to 89 years, lived in 20 to 30 United States geographic areas, and enrolled through a virtual design. To assign participants to cohorts, the prospective study relied on clinical history that participants themselves reported in a screening survey and a study questionnaire. A participant counted as exposed if, within 2 weeks of entering the study, that participant had been in contact with someone who had a PCR-confirmed or clinician-diagnosed COVID-19 case. Each participant in the prospective study had whole blood, serum and a nasopharyngeal or oropharyngeal swab collected by mobile phlebotomists. Participants in the prospective study had the option to provide additional blood draws and questionnaires over a roughly 2-month period. Blood samples from the prospective study were shipped frozen or at room temperature prior to DNA extraction. The germline V gene sets CDR1 to MNHEY and CDR2 to SVGAGI. Including cysteine and phenylalanine, the CDR3 has 12 amino acids. Only the CDR3 region is kept as DNA, spanning 36 bases read in frame from base 1. The V end loses 8 bases and the J end loses 4 bases, and a stretch of 9 bases separates them.

The rearranged segments are TRBV6-5 and TRBJ1-3, with the D gene call left open. This TCR was sampled from a man in his forties who had been exposed to COVID-19. The sample consisted of PBMCs or T cells enriched from blood (not recorded which). The nucleotides are TGTGCCAGCGCCTCGGTGGGAAACACCATATATTTT. Translation gives CASASVGNTIYF.